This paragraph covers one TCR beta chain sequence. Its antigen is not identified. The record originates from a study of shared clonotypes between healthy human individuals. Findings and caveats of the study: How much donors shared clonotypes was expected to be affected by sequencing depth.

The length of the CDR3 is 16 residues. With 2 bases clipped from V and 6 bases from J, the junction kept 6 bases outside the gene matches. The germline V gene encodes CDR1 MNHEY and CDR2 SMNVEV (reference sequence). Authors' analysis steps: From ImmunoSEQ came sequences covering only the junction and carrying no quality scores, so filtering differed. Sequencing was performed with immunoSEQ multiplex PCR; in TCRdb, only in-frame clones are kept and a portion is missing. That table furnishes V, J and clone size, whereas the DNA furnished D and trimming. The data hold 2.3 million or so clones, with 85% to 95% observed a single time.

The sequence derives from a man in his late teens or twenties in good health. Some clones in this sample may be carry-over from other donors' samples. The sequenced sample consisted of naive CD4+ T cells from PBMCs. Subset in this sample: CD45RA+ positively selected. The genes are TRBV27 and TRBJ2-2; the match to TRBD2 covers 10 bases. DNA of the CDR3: TGTGCCAGCAGTTTAAGGCCAGCGGGAGGGGCCGGGGAGCTGTTTTTT. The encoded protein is CASSLRPAGGAGELFF.